The 26 T cell receptor beta chains below all came from one sample that was sequenced in a study of control samples from healthy donors and cancer patients. Sequenced by immunoSEQ multiplex PCR; TCRdb stores in-frame clones only, minus some. The sample lists some 410,000 clones; more than 80% were seen once. What was sequenced was PBMCs. Receptor source: a man aged 35 to 55 with head and neck cancer.

V and J are TRBV2 and TRBJ1-4, with a weak D call TRBD1 (5 bases). The CDR3 contains 12 residues. Germline V gene data show CDR1 as SNHLY and CDR2 as FYNNEI. The V and J ends lost 6 bases and 8 bases respectively, with 10 bases between them. The CDR3, as DNA: TGTGCCAGCAGGCAGGGAGTGGAAAAACTGTTTTTT. Translating gives CASRQGVEKLFF.

The chain couples TRBV6-5 to TRBJ1-5; possibly TRBD1 for D (6 bases). CDR1 and CDR2 (germline): MNHEY, SVGAGI. The CDR3 consists of 14 residues. Trimming took 2 bases from V and 4 from J, leaving 9 bases between them. CDR3 coding DNA: TGTGCCAGCAGTTACGGACAGCAAAATCAGCCCCAGCATTTT. This gives the protein CASSYGQQNQPQHF.

The chain uses TRBV30 and TRBJ2-1; D might be TRBD2 (6 bases). The CDR3 runs to 16 residues. Germline V CDR1 and CDR2: GTSNPN, SVGIG (reference sequence). Between the trimmed V and J ends, which lost 3 bases and 9 bases, there was a span of 24 bases. CDR3 coding DNA: TGTGCCTGGAGCGCCCGCGATCGGGGAGGTAGGGGTGAGCAGTTCTTC. It yields the protein CAWSARDRGGRGEQFF.

The CDR3 DNA sequence: TGTGCCAGCAGCCAAGACGCCGAAGTCTACGAGCAGTACTTC. Its translation: CASSQDAEVYEQYF. The chain couples TRBV4-2 to TRBJ2-7; D is ambiguous. Trimming removed 0 bases from V and 3 bases from J, with 9 bases in between. This CDR3 region has 14 residues. Germline assignment: CDR1 LGHNA and CDR2 YNFKEQ.

The rearrangement joins TRBV29-1 to TRBJ2-5, with 14 nucleotides matching TRBD2. The CDR3 has 16 residues. V lost 8 bases, J lost 5 bases, and 13 bases stayed unmatched. The germline gives CDR1 SQVTM, CDR2 ANQGSEA. The DNA for the CDR3 is TGCAGCACCGGGACTAGCGGGAGTGGTAGGGAGGAGACCCAGTACTTC. Encoded protein: CSTGTSGSGREETQYF. Full variable domain (remainder filled in from reference TRBV29-1 and TRBJ2-5): SAVISQKPSRDICQRGTSLTIQCQVDSQVTMMFWYRQQPGQSLTLIATANQGSEATYESGFVIDKFPISRPNLTFSTLTVSNMSPEDSSIYLCSTGTSGSGREETQYFGPGTRLLVL.

The DNA of the CDR3 is TGTGCCAGCTCCCGAGGGGATCCCAAAAACATTCAGTACTTC. Translating gives CASSRGDPKNIQYF. The rearrangement joins TRBV6-5 to TRBJ2-4; D possibly matches TRBD1 or TRBD2 (5 bases each). Germline lookup yields CDR1 MNHEY and CDR2 SVGAGI. Trimming cost V 8 bases and J 2 bases, with 13 bases left between them. The CDR3 has 14 amino acids.

The rearrangement links TRBV6-6 to TRBJ1-2, with 11 bases that match TRBD1. V trimming: 8 bases; J trimming: 8 bases; junction bases outside the gene matches: 13. The CDR3 totals 15 residues. Per germline, CDR1 MNHNY and CDR2 SVGAGI (reference sequence). The DNA of the CDR3 is TGTGCCAGCGGGGGGGGTGGACAGGGGGCATACGGCTACACCTTC. This gives the protein CASGGGGQGAYGYTF.

This clone was seen just once. V usage is TRBV7-9 and J usage is TRBJ1-5; D might be TRBD1 (5 bases). The germline CDR1 and CDR2 sequences are SEHNR and FQNEAQ (reference sequence). The CDR3 has 14 residues. Deletions cut 8 bases from V and 6 bases from J, with 17 bases between. The CDR3 coding sequence is TGTGCCAGCTCTGGAAGCGGGGCCGGTCAGCCCCAGCATTTT. It translates to CASSGSGAGQPQHF.

V is TRBV5-6 and J is TRBJ1-1; unclear D gene. The CDR3 runs to 11 residues. The germline V gene has CDR1 SGHDT and CDR2 YYEEEE. Trimming shortened V by 2 bases and J by 2 bases, and 1 base separated the two germline ends. CDR3 sequence: CASSFNTEAFF. As DNA, the CDR3 is TGTGCCAGCAGCTTTAACACTGAAGCTTTCTTT.

V is TRBV11-3 and J is TRBJ2-1, with D uncertain. V was pared by 1 base and J by 7 bases, with 17 bases between. Germline-derived CDR1 and CDR2 are SGHNT and YENEEA. The CDR3 is 16 residues long. The CDR3 protein is CASSLGTEFTVNEQFF. The CDR3 nucleotides read TGTGCCAGCAGCTTAGGTACTGAATTTACAGTGAATGAGCAGTTCTTC.

This clone was detected a few times. The V call is TRBV24-1, the J call TRBJ1-5; tentative D call: TRBD1 (5 bases). The CDR3 consists of 15 residues. Per the germline V gene, CDR1 is KGHDR and CDR2 is SFDVKD. Trimming pared 9 bases from V and 0 bases from J, leaving 14 bases between. In DNA form, the CDR3 reads TGTGCCACCCAATCATCACAGGATAGCAATCAGCCCCAGCATTTT. It translates to CATQSSQDSNQPQHF.

CDR3 nucleotides: TGCAGTGCTGCCTCGGACGAGCAGTACTTC. It codes for CSAASDEQYF. The chain employs TRBV20-1 and TRBJ2-7; D is undetermined. The CDR3 is 10 amino acids. Germline V gene lookup returns CDR1 DFQATT and CDR2 SNEGSKA (reference sequence). The V and J ends lost 5 bases and 5 bases respectively, with 7 bases between them.

Here the CDR3 reads CASSEQGGTEAFF. CDR3 DNA sequence: TGTGCCAGCAGTGAACAGGGGGGGACTGAAGCTTTCTTT. This chain joins TRBV6-1 and TRBJ1-1, with TRBD1 identical over 7 bases. V shed 2 bases, J shed 5 bases, and the junction held 2 bases outside the gene matches. The CDR3 sequence is 13 residues long. Per germline, CDR1 MNHNS and CDR2 SASEGT.

This chain connects TRBV27 to TRBJ1-4; no clear D gene. V was trimmed by 1 base and J by 0 bases, leaving 12 bases between them. Germline V gene lookup returns CDR1 MNHEY and CDR2 SMNVEV (reference sequence). The CDR3 has 17 residues. CDR3 loop: CASSLYGGSATNEKLFF. In DNA, the CDR3 is TGTGCCAGCAGTTTATATGGAGGGAGTGCAACTAATGAAAAACTGTTTTTT.

The CDR3 loop reads CASSIGTSAYFYNEQFF. The CDR3 DNA sequence: TGTGCCAGTAGTATTGGGACTAGCGCCTATTTCTACAATGAGCAGTTCTTC. V gene TRBV19 combines with J gene TRBJ2-1; TRBD2 aligns across 10 bases. Unmatched junction bases numbered 8, after V lost 3 bases and J lost 3 bases. CDR3 size: 17 residues. The germline V gene has CDR1 LNHDA and CDR2 SQIVND (reference sequence).

V usage is TRBV18 and J usage is TRBJ1-1; D is uncertain. The CDR3 is made up of 13 amino acids. Deletions cut 3 bases from V and 5 bases from J, with 10 bases between. The germline CDR1 and CDR2 sequences are KGHSH and LQKENI. The CDR3 DNA sequence: TGTGCCAGCTCACCTCCGGGGAGGACTGAAGCTTTCTTT. Its translation: CASSPPGRTEAFF.

This chain links TRBV5-1 with TRBJ2-1, with TRBD1 matching 8 bases. Trimming took 2 bases from V and 5 from J; bases not matched to a gene: 6. The V gene's germline CDR1 is SGHRS and CDR2 YFSETQ. The CDR3 loop spans 15 amino acids. The CDR3: CASSFQGAGNNEQFF. DNA of the CDR3: TGCGCCAGCAGCTTCCAGGGGGCGGGCAACAATGAGCAGTTCTTC. Based on the CDR3 plus reference TRBV5-1 and TRBJ2-1, the full variable domain is KAGVTQTPRYLIKTRGQQVTLSCSPISGHRSVSWYQQTPGQGLQFLFEYFSETQRNKGNFPGRFSGRQFSNSRSEMNVSTLELGDSALYLCASSFQGAGNNEQFFGPGTRLTVL.

This sequence joins TRBV10-3 and TRBJ1-6, with D perhaps matching TRBD1 (6 bases). Trimming took 0 bases from V and 9 from J, leaving 21 bases between them. Germline V gene lookup returns CDR1 ENHRY and CDR2 SYGVKD. The CDR3 extends over 18 amino acids. CDR3 DNA: TGTGCCATCAGTGAGTCTATCCCTAGTCAGGACAGTCGTTCACCCCTCCACTTT. It is translated as CAISESIPSQDSRSPLHF.

The gene calls are TRBV7-2 and TRBJ2-7; no definite D call. The CDR3 runs 14 residues. Between the trimmed V and J ends, which lost 5 bases and 1 base, there was a span of 12 bases. CDR1 and CDR2 (germline): SGHTA, FQGNSA. The CDR3 DNA sequence: TGTGCCAGCAGCCTATTCGTAGATTCCTACGAGCAGTACTTC. It is translated as CASSLFVDSYEQYF. The variable domain in full, with the rest retrieved from reference TRBV7-2 and TRBJ2-7, is GAGVSQSPSNKVTEKGKDVELRCDPISGHTALYWYRQSLGQGLEFLIYFQGNSAPDKSGLPSDRFSAERTGGSVSTLTIQRTQQEDSAVYLCASSLFVDSYEQYFGPGTRLTVT.

The J gene is TRBJ2-1, the V gene TRBV9; TRBD2 aligns across 8 bases. The CDR3 length is 15 residues. V dropped 0 bases and J dropped 9; count of bases not matched to a gene: 8. Per the germline V gene, CDR1 is SGDLS and CDR2 is YYNGEE. In DNA form, the CDR3 reads TGTGCCAGCAGCGTAGACGGGACTAGTAAATTTGAGCAGTTCTTC. Translating gives CASSVDGTSKFEQFF.

This chain joins TRBV5-5 and TRBJ2-5; TRBD1 is a possible D gene (6 bases). The CDR3 totals 13 residues. Between the trimmed V and J ends, which lost 4 bases and 5 bases, there was a span of 12 bases. Germline CDR1 reads SGHKS; CDR2 reads YYEKEE (reference sequence). The CDR3 DNA reads as TGTGCCAGCAGCCCAACAGGGATGGAGACCCAGTACTTC. It encodes CASSPTGMETQYF.

This clone was recorded only once. This chain joins TRBV28 and TRBJ1-6, with D unresolved. The germline gives CDR1 MDHEN, CDR2 SYDVKM. Between the trimmed V and J ends, which lost 6 bases and 7 bases, there was a span of 10 bases. The CDR3 spans 13 residues. CDR3 coding DNA: TGTGCCAGCAGCCAACTGAGAAATTCACCCCTCCACTTT. This gives the protein CASSQLRNSPLHF.

V and J are TRBV14 and TRBJ2-3; TRBD2 matches 7 bases. Trimming cost V 1 base and J 6 bases; bases outside gene matches: 13. CDR3 length equals 17 residues. The germline V gene has CDR1 SGHDN and CDR2 FVKESK. CDR3 in amino acids: CASSQGVGLGGGDTQYF. The CDR3 coding sequence is TGTGCCAGCAGCCAAGGGGTCGGACTAGGAGGTGGCGATACGCAGTATTTT.

This clone was picked up one time. The chain links TRBV6-1 to TRBJ1-4, with a tentative D call TRBD1 (5 bases). This CDR3 spans 17 amino acids. V lost 1 base and J 0 bases, leaving 12 bases between the germline ends. Germline-derived CDR1 and CDR2 are MNHNS and SASEGT. CDR3 sequence: CASSEEYQGATNEKLFF. The DNA for the CDR3 is TGTGCCAGCAGTGAAGAGTATCAGGGAGCAACTAATGAAAAACTGTTTTTT.

The chain carries TRBV11-3 and TRBJ2-2; no clear D gene. The CDR3 covers 14 residues. Germline CDR1 SGHNT, CDR2 YENEEA. Trimming took 5 bases from V and 11 from J, leaving 18 bases between them. CDR3 residues: CASSPVGRPRELFF. For the CDR3, the DNA is TGTGCCAGCAGCCCCGTAGGTAGGCCCCGCGAGCTGTTTTTT.

The chain recombines TRBV7-2 with TRBJ1-2; maybe TRBD1 (5 bases). Germline V lookup: CDR1 SGHTA, CDR2 FQGNSA. The V and J ends lost 5 bases and 10 bases respectively, with 11 bases between them. The CDR3 is 11 residues long. The CDR3 loop reads CASSQDSYYTF. The CDR3 DNA reads TGTGCCAGCAGCCAAGACAGTTACTACACCTTC. The full variable domain, in which reference TRBV7-2 and TRBJ1-2 provide the parts outside the CDR3, is GAGVSQSPSNKVTEKGKDVELRCDPISGHTALYWYRQSLGQGLEFLIYFQGNSAPDKSGLPSDRFSAERTGGSVSTLTIQRTQQEDSAVYLCASSQDSYYTFGSGTRLTVV.